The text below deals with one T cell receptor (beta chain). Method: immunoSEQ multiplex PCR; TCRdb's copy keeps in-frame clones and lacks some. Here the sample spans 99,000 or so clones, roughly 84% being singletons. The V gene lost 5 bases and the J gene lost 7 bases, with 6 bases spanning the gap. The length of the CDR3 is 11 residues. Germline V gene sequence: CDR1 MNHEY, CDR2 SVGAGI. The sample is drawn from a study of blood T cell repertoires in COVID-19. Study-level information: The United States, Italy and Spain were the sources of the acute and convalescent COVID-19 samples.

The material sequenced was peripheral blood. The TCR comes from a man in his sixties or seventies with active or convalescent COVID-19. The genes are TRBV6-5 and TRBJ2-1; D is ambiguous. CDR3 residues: CASSISNEQFF. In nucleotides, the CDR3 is TGTGCCAGCAGTATCAGTAATGAGCAGTTCTTC.